This T cell receptor (beta chain) was profiled in a study of blood T cell repertoires in COVID-19. The wider study: COVID-19 samples from acute and convalescent phases originated in the United States, Italy and Spain. PBMCs, B-cell-depleted T cells, or T cells were the source of the cDNA or gDNA that made up the material.

In the study's own analysis: Amplification with reference gene primers provided the estimates of nucleated cell counts. Only in-frame clones appear in the TCRdb table, and some are missing; sequencing was by immunoSEQ multiplex PCR. V and J calls and clone size follow that table, whereas D and trimming were derived from the DNA. The sample yields roughly 92,000 clones, approximately 80% seen once. The CDR3 covers 14 residues. CDR1 SGHRS and CDR2 YFSETQ come from the germline V gene. Trimming stripped 2 bases from V and 0 bases from J, with 7 bases between. The receptor's source is a woman of 80 years or more with active or convalescent COVID-19. The sample consisted of peripheral blood. V and J are TRBV5-1 and TRBJ2-3; D unclear. The CDR3 DNA sequence: TGCGCCAGCAGCTTTGCAGAAAGCACAGATACGCAGTATTTT. Encoded protein: CASSFAESTDTQYF.